The source of this TCR beta chain is a study of blood T cell repertoires in COVID-19. Looking at the study overall: T cells, B-cell-depleted T cells, or PBMCs supplied cDNA or gDNA.

As handled by the study authors: Scientists estimated how many nucleated cells there were by amplifying reference gene primers. Only in-frame clones appear in the TCRdb table, and some are missing; sequencing was by immunoSEQ multiplex PCR. V and J calls and clone size follow that table, whereas D and trimming were derived from the DNA. The sample carries 110,000 to 150,000 clones, roughly 80% recorded once. In assigning cohorts, the study relied on participant-reported clinical history. For recovered donors of Cohort 3, there were two negative PCRs, clearance, or symptom resolution. The CDR3 consists of 16 residues. V gave up 2 bases and J gave up 2 bases, with 14 bases separating them. Germline loops: CDR1 SGHDN, CDR2 FVKESK.

This TCR was recovered from a woman aged 45-65 years who had recovered from COVID-19. The sample comprised PBMCs or T cells enriched from blood (not recorded which). The rearrangement uses TRBV14 and TRBJ2-3; D might be TRBD1 (6 bases). Here the CDR3 DNA reads TGTGCCAGCAGCCAATACGGCAGGGGAAACACAGATACGCAGTATTTT. It encodes CASSQYGRGNTDTQYF.